The TCR beta chain under discussion was sequenced for a study of cytomegalovirus exposure and HLA in healthy donors. Study observations and caveats: Among the sequence variants, a highly shared cluster was likely an artifact of sequencing.

The length of the CDR3 is 12 residues. V was pared by 8 bases and J by 7 bases, with 13 bases between. Germline CDR1 reads MDHEN; CDR2 reads SYDVKM. It was with 60 Vbeta and 13 Jbeta primers that the PCR ran. Per the study methods: A later analysis tallied about 80 million unique TCR beta chains, around 11 million of them shared. Using immunoSEQ multiplex PCR, the repertoire was profiled, and TCRdb retains in-frame clones only, with some absent. V, J and clone size reflect that table, while D and trimming were determined from the DNA. The sample lists 80,000 or so clones, 62% occurring once. With regard to this clone: Its target is unknown.

This chain connects TRBV28 to TRBJ2-3; TRBD1 might be the D (5 bases). Sequencing used PBMCs. The sequence was collected from a male donor in good health and CMV-seropositive. CDR3 coding DNA: TGTGCCAGCTTGACGGACATCCATACGCAGTATTTT. Amino acids: CASLTDIHTQYF.